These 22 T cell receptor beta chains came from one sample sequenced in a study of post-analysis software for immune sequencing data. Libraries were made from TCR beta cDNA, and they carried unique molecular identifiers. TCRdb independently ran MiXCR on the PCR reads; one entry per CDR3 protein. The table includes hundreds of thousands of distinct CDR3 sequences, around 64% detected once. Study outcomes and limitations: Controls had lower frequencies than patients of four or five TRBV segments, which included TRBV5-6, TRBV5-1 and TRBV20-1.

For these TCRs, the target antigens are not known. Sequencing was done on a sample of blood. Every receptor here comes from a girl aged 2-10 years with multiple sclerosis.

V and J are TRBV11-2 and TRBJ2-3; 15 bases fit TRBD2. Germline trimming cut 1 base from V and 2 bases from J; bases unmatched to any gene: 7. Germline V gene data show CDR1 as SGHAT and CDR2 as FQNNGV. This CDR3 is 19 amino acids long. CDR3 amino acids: CASSLVFGTSGRNTDTQYF. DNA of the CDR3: TGTGCCAGCAGCTTAGTATTCGGGACTAGCGGGAGGAACACAGATACGCAGTATTTT.

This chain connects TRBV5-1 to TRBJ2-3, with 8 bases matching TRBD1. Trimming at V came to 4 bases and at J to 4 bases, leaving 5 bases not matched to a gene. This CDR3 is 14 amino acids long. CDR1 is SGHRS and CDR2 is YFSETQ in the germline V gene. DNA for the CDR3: TGCGCCAGCAGCCCTGACAGGGGAGCAGATACGCAGTATTTT. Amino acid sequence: CASSPDRGADTQYF. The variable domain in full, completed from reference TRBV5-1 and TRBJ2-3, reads KAGVTQTPRYLIKTRGQQVTLSCSPISGHRSVSWYQQTPGQGLQFLFEYFSETQRNKGNFPGRFSGRQFSNSRSEMNVSTLELGDSALYLCASSPDRGADTQYFGPGTRLTVL.

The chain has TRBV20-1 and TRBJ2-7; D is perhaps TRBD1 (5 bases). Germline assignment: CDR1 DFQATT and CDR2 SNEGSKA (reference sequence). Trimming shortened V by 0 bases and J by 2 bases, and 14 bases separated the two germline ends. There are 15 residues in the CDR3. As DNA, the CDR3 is TGCAGTGCTAGAGATAGGCGGATAGGGGCCTACGAGCAGTACTTC. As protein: CSARDRRIGAYEQYF.

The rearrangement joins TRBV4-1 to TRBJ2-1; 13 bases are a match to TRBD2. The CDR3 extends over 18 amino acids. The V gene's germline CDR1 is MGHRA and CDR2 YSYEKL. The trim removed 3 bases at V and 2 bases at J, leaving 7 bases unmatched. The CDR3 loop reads CASSQGGLAGITYNEQFF. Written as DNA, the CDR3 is TGCGCCAGCAGCCAGGGGGGACTAGCGGGGATAACCTACAATGAGCAGTTCTTC.

The CDR3 region is CASSPSAVTGQYNEQFF. The CDR3 DNA reads as TGCGCCAGCAGCCCTAGTGCTGTGACAGGGCAATACAATGAGCAGTTCTTC. The chain links TRBV4-3 to TRBJ2-1, with 7 bases identical to TRBD1. This CDR3 region has 17 residues. V lost 4 bases, J lost 4 bases, and 13 bases stayed unmatched. The germline V gene encodes CDR1 LGHNA and CDR2 YSLEER.

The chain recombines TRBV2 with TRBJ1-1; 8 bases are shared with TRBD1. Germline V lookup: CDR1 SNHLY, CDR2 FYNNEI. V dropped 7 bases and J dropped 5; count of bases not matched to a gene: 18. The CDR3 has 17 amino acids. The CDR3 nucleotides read TGTGCCAGCACCGTATCGACGCCAGGGGGCGCGTGGACTGAAGCTTTCTTT. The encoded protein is CASTVSTPGGAWTEAFF.

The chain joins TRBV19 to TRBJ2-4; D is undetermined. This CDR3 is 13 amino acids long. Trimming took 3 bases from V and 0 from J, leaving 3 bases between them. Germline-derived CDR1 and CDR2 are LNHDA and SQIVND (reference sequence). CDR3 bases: TGTGCCAGTAGTATCCTAGCCAAAAACATTCAGTACTTC. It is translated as CASSILAKNIQYF.

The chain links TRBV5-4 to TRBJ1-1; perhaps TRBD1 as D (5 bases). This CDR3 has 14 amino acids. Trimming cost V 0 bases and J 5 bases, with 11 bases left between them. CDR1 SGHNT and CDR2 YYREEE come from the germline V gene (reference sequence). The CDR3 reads CASSLDAGMTEAFF. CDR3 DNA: TGTGCCAGCAGCTTGGACGCAGGGATGACTGAAGCTTTCTTT.

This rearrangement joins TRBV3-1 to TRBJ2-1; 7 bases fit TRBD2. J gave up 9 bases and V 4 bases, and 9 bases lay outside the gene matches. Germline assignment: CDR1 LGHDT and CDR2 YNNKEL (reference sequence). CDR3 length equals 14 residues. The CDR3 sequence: CASSPLTSPSEQFF. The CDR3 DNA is TGTGCCAGCAGCCCCCTGACTAGCCCGAGTGAGCAGTTCTTC.

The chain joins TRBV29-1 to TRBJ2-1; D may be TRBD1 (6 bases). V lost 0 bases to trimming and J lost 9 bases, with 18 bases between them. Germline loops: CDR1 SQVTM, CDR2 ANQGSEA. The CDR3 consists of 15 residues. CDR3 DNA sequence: TGCAGCGTTGAAGAGGGGTGGGGGCTATCGAGTGAGCAGTTCTTC. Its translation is CSVEEGWGLSSEQFF.

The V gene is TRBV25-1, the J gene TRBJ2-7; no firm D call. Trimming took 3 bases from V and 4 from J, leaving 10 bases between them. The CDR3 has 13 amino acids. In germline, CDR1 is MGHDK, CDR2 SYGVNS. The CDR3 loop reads CASSDRAQYEQYF. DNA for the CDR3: TGTGCCAGCAGTGATCGGGCCCAATACGAGCAGTACTTC.

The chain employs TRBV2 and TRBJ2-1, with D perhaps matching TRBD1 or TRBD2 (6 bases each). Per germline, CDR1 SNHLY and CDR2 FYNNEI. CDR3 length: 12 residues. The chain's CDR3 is CATTERGDEQFF. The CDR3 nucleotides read TGTGCGACCACCGAAAGGGGGGATGAGCAGTTCTTC.

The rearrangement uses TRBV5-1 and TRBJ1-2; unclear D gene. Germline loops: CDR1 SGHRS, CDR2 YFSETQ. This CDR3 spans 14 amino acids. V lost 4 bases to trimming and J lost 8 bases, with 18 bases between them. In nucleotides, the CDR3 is TGCGCCAGCAGCCAGGACGTGTGGTCGGGAGGCTACACCTTC. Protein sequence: CASSQDVWSGGYTF.

CDR3 residues: CSLRWEGLADKYNEQFF. CDR3 nucleotide sequence: TGCAGCCTACGTTGGGAGGGACTAGCGGATAAATACAATGAGCAGTTCTTC. This chain links TRBV29-1 with TRBJ2-1, with TRBD2 matching over 11 bases. The CDR3 covers 17 residues. The ends lost 8 bases at V and 4 bases at J; junction bases unmatched: 16. Germline assignment: CDR1 SQVTM and CDR2 ANQGSEA.

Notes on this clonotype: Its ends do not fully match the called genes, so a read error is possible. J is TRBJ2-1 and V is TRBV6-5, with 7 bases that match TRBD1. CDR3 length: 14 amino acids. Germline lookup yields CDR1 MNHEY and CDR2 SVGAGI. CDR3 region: CACRSTGPYSEQFF. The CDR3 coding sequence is TGTGCCTGCAGATCGACAGGGCCCTACAGTGAGCAGTTCTTC.

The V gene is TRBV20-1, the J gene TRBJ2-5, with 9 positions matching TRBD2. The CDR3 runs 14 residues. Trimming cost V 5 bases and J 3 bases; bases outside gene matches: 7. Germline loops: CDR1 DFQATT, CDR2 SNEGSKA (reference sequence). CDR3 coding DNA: TGCAGTGCTTTAGGACTAGCGTTAGAAGAGACCCAGTACTTC. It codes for CSALGLALEETQYF.

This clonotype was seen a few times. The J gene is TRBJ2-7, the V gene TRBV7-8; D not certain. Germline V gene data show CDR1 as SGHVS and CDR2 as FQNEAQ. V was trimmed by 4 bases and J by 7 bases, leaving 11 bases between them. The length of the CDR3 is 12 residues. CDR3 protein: CASSSRREEQYF. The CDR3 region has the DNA TGTGCCAGCAGCTCCCGTCGAGAGGAGCAGTACTTC.

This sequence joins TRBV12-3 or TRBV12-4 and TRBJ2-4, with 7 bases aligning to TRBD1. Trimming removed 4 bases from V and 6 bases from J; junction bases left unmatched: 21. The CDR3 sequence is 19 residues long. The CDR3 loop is CASSSSSLHRGRDRNIQYF. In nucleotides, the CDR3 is TGTGCCAGCAGTTCCTCATCTCTTCACAGGGGACGAGATAGAAACATTCAGTACTTC.

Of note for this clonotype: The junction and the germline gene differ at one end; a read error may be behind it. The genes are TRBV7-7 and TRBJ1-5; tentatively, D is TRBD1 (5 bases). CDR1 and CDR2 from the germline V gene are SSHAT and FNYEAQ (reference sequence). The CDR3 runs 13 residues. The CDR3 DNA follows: TGTACCAGCAGCTTACAGGCAGGTCAGCCCCAGCATTTT. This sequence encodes CTSSLQAGQPQHF. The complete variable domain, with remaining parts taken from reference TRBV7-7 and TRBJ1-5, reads GAGVSQSPRYKVTKRGQDVTLRCDPISSHATLYWYQQALGQGPEFLTYFNYEAQPDKSGLPSDRFSAERPEGSISTLTIQRTEQRDSAMYRCTSSLQAGQPQHFGDGTRLSIL.

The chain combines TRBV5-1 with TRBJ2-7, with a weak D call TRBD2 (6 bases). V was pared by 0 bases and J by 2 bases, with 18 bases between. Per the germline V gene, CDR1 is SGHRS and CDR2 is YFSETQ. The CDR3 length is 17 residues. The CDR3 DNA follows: TGCGCCAGCAGCTTGGGGGACTCCTATGGAACAACCTACGAGCAGTACTTC. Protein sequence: CASSLGDSYGTTYEQYF.

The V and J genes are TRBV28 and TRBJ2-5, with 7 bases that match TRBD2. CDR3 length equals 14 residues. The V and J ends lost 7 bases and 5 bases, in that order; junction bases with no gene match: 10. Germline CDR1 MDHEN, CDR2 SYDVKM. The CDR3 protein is CASTSTREGETQYF. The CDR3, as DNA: TGTGCCAGCACCTCGACTAGGGAGGGGGAGACCCAGTACTTC.

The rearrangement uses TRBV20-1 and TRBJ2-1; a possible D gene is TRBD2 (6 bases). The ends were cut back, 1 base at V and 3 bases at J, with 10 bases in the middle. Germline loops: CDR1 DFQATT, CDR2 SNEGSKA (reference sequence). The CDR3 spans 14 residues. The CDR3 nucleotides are TGCAGTGCTAGAGGCGGACTACTCTACAATGAGCAGTTCTTC. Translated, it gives CSARGGLLYNEQFF.